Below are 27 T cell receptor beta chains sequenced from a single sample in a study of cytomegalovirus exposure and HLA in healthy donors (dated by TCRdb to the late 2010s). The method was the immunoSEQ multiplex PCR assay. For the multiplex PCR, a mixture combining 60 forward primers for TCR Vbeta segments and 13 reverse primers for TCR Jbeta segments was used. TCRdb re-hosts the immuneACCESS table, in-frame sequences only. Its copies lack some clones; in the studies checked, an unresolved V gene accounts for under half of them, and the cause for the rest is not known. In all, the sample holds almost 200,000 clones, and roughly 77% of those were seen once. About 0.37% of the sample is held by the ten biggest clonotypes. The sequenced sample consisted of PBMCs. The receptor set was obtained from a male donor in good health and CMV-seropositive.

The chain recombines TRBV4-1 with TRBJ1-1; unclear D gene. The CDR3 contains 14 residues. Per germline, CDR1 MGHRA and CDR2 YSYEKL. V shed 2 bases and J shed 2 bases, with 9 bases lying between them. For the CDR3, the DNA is TGCGCCAGCAGCCAACGCGCACTTAACACTGAAGCTTTCTTT. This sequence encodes CASSQRALNTEAFF.

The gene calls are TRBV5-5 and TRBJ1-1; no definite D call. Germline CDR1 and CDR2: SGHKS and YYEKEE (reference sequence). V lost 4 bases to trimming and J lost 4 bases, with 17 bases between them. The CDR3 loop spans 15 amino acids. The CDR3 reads CASSPGGGVATEAFF. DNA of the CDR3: TGTGCCAGCAGCCCTGGAGGTGGTGTGGCCACTGAAGCTTTCTTT.

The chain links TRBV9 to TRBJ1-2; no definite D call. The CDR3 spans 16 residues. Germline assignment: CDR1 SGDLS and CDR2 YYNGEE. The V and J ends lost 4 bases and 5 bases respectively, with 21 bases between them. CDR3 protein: CASSPLGPEGTYGYTF. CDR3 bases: TGTGCCAGCAGCCCACTAGGGCCCGAGGGAACATATGGCTACACCTTC.

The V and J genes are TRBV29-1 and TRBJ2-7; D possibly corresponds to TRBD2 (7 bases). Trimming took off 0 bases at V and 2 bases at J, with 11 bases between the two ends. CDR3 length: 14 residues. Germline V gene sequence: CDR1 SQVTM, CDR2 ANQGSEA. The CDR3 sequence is CSVEDKGGPYEQYF. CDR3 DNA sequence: TGCAGCGTTGAAGATAAGGGGGGGCCCTACGAGCAGTACTTC.

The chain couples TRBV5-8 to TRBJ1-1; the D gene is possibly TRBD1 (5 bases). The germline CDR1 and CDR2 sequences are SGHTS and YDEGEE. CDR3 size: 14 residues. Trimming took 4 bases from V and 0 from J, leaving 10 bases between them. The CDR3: CASSTTGMNTEAFF. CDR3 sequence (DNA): TGTGCCAGCAGCACCACAGGTATGAACACTGAAGCTTTCTTT.

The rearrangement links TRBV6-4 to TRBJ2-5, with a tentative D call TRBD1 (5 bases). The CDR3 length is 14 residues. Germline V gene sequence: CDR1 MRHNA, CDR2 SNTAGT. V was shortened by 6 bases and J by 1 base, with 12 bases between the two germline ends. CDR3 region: CASSPRQIQETQYF. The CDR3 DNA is TGTGCCAGCAGCCCACGACAGATCCAAGAGACCCAGTACTTC.

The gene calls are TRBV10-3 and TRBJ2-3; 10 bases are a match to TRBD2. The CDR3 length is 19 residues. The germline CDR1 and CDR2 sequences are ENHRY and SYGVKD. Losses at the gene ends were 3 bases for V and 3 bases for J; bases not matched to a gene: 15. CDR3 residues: CAISDTSGAPLGITDTQYF. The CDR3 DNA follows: TGTGCCATCAGTGATACTAGCGGGGCGCCCCTTGGGATTACAGATACGCAGTATTTT.

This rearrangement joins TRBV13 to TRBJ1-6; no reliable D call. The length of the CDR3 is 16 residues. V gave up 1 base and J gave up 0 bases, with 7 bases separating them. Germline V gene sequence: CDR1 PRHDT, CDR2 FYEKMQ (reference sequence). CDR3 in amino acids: CASSLAGSSYNSPLHF. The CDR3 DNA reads TGTGCCAGCAGCTTAGCGGGGAGCTCCTATAATTCACCCCTCCACTTT.

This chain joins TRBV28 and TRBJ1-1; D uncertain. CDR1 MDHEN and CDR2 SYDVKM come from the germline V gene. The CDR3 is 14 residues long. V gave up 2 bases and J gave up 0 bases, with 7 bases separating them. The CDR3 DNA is TGTGCCAGCAGTTTAGACTACCTGAACACTGAAGCTTTCTTT. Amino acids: CASSLDYLNTEAFF.

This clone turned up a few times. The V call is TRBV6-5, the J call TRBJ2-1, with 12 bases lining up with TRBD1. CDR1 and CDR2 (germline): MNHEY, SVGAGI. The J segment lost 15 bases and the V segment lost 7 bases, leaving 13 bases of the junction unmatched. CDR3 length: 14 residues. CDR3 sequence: CASIPGTGGSKRFF. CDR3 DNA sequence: TGTGCCAGCATCCCCGGGACAGGGGGCTCTAAGCGGTTCTTC.

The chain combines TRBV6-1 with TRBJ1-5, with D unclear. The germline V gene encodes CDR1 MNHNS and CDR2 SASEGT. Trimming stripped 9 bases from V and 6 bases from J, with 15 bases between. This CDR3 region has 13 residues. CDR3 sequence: CASIESSGQPQHF. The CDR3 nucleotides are TGTGCCAGTATAGAGTCGTCTGGTCAGCCCCAGCATTTT.

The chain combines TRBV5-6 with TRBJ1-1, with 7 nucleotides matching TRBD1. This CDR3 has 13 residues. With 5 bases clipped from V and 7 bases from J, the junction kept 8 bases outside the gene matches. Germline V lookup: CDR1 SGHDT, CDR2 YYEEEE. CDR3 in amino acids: CASRYTGAFEAFF. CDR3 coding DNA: TGTGCCAGCAGATACACAGGGGCCTTTGAAGCTTTCTTT. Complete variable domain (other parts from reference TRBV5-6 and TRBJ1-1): DAGVTQSPTHLIKTRGQQVTLRCSPKSGHDTVSWYQQALGQGPQFIFQYYEEEERQRGNFPDRFSGHQFPNYSSELNVNALLLGDSALYLCASRYTGAFEAFFGQGTRLTVV.

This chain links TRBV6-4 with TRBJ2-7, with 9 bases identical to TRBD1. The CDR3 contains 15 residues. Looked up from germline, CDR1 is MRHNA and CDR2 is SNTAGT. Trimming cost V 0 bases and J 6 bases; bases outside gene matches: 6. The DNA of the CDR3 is TGTGCCAGCAGTGACTCGGGGACAGGGTCTTCCGAGCAGTACTTC. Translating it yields CASSDSGTGSSEQYF.

CDR3 bases: TGTGCCAGCAGCACTACGGACAGGGGCCCCTGGGGGCAGTACTTC. Translating gives CASSTTDRGPWGQYF. The rearrangement links TRBV5-5 to TRBJ2-7; 9 bases are shared with TRBD1. The CDR3 covers 15 residues. V shed 4 bases, J shed 9 bases, and the junction held 14 bases outside the gene matches. Looked up from germline, CDR1 is SGHKS and CDR2 is YYEKEE (reference sequence).

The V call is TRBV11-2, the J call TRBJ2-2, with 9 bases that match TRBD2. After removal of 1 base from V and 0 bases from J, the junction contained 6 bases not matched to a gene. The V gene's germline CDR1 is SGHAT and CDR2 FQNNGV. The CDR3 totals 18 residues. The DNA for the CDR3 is TGTGCCAGCAGCTTAGCGACTAGCGGAGTGACGAACACCGGGGAGCTGTTTTTT. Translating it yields CASSLATSGVTNTGELFF.

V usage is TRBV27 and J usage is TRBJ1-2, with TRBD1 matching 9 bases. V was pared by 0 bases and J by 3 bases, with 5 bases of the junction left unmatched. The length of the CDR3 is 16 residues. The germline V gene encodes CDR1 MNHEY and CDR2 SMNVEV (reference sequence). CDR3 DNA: TGTGCCAGCAGTTTATCGGGGACAGGGTATGACTATGGCTACACCTTC. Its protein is CASSLSGTGYDYGYTF.

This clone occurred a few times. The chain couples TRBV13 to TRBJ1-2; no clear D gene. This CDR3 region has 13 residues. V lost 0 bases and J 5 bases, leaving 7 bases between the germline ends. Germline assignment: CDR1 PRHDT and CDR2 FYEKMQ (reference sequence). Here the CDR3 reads CASSLGQPYGYTF. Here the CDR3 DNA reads TGTGCCAGCAGCTTAGGACAGCCTTATGGCTACACCTTC. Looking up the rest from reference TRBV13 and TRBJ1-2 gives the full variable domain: AAGVIQSPRHLIKEKRETATLKCYPIPRHDTVYWYQQGPGQDPQFLISFYEKMQSDKGSIPDRFSAQQFSDYHSELNMSSLELGDSALYFCASSLGQPYGYTFGSGTRLTVV.

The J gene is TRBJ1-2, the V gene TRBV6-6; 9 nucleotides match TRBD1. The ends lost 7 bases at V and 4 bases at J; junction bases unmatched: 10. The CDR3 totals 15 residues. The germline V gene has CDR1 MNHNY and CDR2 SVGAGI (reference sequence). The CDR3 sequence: CASNPTGGAGYGYTF. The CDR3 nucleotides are TGTGCCAGCAACCCAACAGGGGGCGCGGGCTATGGCTACACCTTC.

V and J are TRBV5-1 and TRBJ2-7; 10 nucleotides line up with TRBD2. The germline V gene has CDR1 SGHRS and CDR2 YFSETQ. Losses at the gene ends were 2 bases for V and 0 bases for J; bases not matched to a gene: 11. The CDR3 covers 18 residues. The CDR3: CASSFGVAGGLDSYEQYF. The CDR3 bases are TGCGCCAGCAGCTTTGGAGTAGCGGGGGGCCTCGACTCCTACGAGCAGTACTTC.

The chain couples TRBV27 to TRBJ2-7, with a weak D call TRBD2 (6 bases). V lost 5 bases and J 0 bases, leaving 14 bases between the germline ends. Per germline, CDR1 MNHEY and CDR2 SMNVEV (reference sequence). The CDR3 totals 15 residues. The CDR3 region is CASSPNPGSSYEQYF. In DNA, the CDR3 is TGTGCCAGCAGTCCGAATCCCGGGAGCTCCTACGAGCAGTACTTC.

CDR3 residues: CASSIRAGQGSGEQYF. The CDR3 region has the DNA TGTGCCAGTAGTATAAGAGCCGGACAGGGGTCCGGGGAGCAGTACTTC. J is TRBJ2-7 and V is TRBV19; 9 bases map to TRBD1. This CDR3 contains 16 residues. Germline V gene sequence: CDR1 LNHDA, CDR2 SQIVND (reference sequence). The V and J ends lost 2 bases and 7 bases, in that order; junction bases with no gene match: 12.

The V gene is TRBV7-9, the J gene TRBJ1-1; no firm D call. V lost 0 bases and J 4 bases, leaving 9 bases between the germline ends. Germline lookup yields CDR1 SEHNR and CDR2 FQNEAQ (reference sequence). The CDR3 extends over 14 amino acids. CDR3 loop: CASSLAVQFTEAFF. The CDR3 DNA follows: TGTGCCAGCAGCTTAGCGGTGCAGTTCACTGAAGCTTTCTTT.

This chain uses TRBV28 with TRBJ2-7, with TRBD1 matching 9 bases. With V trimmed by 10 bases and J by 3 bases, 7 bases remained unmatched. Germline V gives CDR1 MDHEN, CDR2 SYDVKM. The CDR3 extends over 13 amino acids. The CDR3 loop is CATRDRVVYEQYF. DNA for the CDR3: TGTGCCACCCGGGACAGGGTTGTCTACGAGCAGTACTTC.

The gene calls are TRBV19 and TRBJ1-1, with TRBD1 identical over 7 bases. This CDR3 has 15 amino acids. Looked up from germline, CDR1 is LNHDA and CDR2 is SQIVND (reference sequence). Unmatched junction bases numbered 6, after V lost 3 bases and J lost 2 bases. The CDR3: CASSIFGTENTEAFF. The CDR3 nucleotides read TGTGCCAGTAGTATTTTTGGGACAGAAAACACTGAAGCTTTCTTT.

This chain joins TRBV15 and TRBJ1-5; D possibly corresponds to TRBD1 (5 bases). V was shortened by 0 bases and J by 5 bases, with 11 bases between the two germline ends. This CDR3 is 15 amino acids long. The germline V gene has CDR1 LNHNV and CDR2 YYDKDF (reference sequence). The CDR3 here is CATSREYRTDQPQHF. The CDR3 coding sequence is TGTGCCACCAGCAGAGAGTACAGGACCGATCAGCCCCAGCATTTT.

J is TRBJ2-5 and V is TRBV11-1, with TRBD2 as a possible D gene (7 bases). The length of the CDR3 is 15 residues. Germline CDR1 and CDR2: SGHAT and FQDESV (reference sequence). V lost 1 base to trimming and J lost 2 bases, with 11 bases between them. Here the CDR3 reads CASSLEGGTQETQYF. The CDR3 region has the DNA TGTGCCAGCAGCTTAGAGGGGGGGACTCAAGAGACCCAGTACTTC.

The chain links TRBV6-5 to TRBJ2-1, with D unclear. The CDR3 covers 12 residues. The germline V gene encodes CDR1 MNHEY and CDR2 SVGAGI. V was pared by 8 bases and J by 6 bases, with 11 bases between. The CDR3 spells CASFSGVNEQFF. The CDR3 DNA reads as TGTGCCAGCTTCAGTGGAGTCAATGAGCAGTTCTTC.